The 27 T cell receptor beta chains in this list originate from one sample, sequenced in a study of blood T cells in healthy people across ages (dated by TCRdb to between 2015 and 2016). The method behind the library was 5' RACE. Sequencer: Illumina HiSeq 2500. A second PCR of roughly 6 to 11 cycles was run with a J-beta primer mix and a sample-barcoded 5' primer. Using fastp trimming at Q25 and MiXCR clonotype assembly, TCRdb reanalyzed the public sequencing data and kept in-frame beta chains. Rows are unified per CDR3 protein, each entry keeping the most common DNA and genes. A total of about 1.5 million distinct CDR3 sequences appear in this sample, about 42% of them only once. Clones ranked in the top ten supply 4% of the sample. Material: blood. These receptors were obtained from a woman aged 18-29 years in good health.

The chain carries TRBV11-2 and TRBJ1-2; D is ambiguous. The CDR3 spans 15 residues. Germline V gene sequence: CDR1 SGHAT, CDR2 FQNNGV. The ends were cut back, 1 base at V and 2 bases at J, with 11 bases in the middle. Here the CDR3 reads CASSLVKIPNYGYTF. As DNA, the CDR3 is TGTGCCAGCAGCTTAGTAAAAATCCCCAACTATGGCTACACCTTC. Full variable domain (missing parts from reference TRBV11-2 and TRBJ1-2): EAGVAQSPRYKIIEKRQSVAFWCNPISGHATLYWYQQILGQGPKLLIQFQNNGVVDDSQLPKDRFSAERLKGVDSTLKIQPAKLEDSAVYLCASSLVKIPNYGYTFGSGTRLTVV.

V and J are TRBV20-1 and TRBJ1-2, with D possibly matching TRBD1 (5 bases). This CDR3 region has 15 residues. V lost 2 bases, J lost 3 bases, and 16 bases lay in between. The germline CDR1 and CDR2 sequences are DFQATT and SNEGSKA (reference sequence). The CDR3 protein is CSARPFTGGYYGYTF. In DNA form, the CDR3 reads TGCAGTGCTAGACCCTTTACCGGGGGATACTATGGCTACACCTTC.

This clonotype turned up a few times. This sequence joins TRBV20-1 and TRBJ2-7; D might be TRBD2 (5 bases). The CDR3 totals 15 residues. In germline, CDR1 is DFQATT, CDR2 SNEGSKA (reference sequence). The V end lost 3 bases, the J end lost 2 bases, and 17 bases lay between the germline ends. The CDR3 DNA sequence: TGCAGTGCTAGTCCCTTTACACACGGGACCTACGAGCAGTACTTC. It is translated as CSASPFTHGTYEQYF.

This clonotype showed up just a few times. The chain joins TRBV12-3 or TRBV12-4 to TRBJ2-5; the D gene is possibly TRBD1 (5 bases). V was clipped by 3 bases and J by 7 bases, with 12 bases between them. This CDR3 is 13 amino acids long. CDR3 sequence: CASSLARRGTQYF. As DNA, the CDR3 is TGTGCCAGCAGTTTGGCCAGAAGGGGGACCCAGTACTTC.

Only one count was recorded for this clonotype. V usage is TRBV3-1 and J usage is TRBJ1-1; possibly TRBD1 for D (5 bases). The ends were cut back, 2 bases at V and 0 bases at J, with 13 bases in the middle. The CDR3 length is 16 residues. The germline gives CDR1 LGHDT, CDR2 YNNKEL (reference sequence). The CDR3 DNA reads TGTGCCAGCAGCCAAATGTCCGGGGGGGTGAACACTGAAGCTTTCTTT. Residues: CASSQMSGGVNTEAFF.

V usage is TRBV27 and J usage is TRBJ1-6; D remains unclear. Trimming removed 6 bases at V and 2 bases at J, with 8 bases between. This CDR3 comprises 14 residues. CDR1 MNHEY and CDR2 SMNVEV come from the germline V gene (reference sequence). The CDR3 DNA reads TGTGCCAGCAGAGAGTTCGCCTATAATTCACCCCTCCACTTT. It encodes CASREFAYNSPLHF.

J is TRBJ2-7 and V is TRBV4-1; possible D gene TRBD1, 6 bases. Trimming took 2 bases from V and 0 from J, leaving 11 bases between them. This CDR3 spans 15 amino acids. Germline CDR1 and CDR2: MGHRA and YSYEKL. CDR3 sequence reads: CASSQRQGHSYEQYF. The CDR3 DNA follows: TGCGCCAGCAGCCAACGTCAGGGGCACTCCTACGAGCAGTACTTC.

This sequence joins TRBV12-5 and TRBJ2-1; D ambiguous. V lost 9 bases to trimming and J lost 0 bases, with 9 bases between them. The CDR3 runs 13 residues. Germline V gives CDR1 LGHNT, CDR2 FRNRAP. Here the CDR3 reads CARDRGSYNEQFF. In DNA form, the CDR3 reads TGTGCTAGGGACCGTGGCTCCTACAATGAGCAGTTCTTC.

The rearrangement uses TRBV20-1 and TRBJ2-7; D tentatively fits TRBD1 or TRBD2 (5 bases each). The CDR3 runs to 14 residues. Germline loops: CDR1 DFQATT, CDR2 SNEGSKA (reference sequence). V was clipped by 6 bases and J by 3 bases, with 18 bases between them. The CDR3 DNA reads TGCAGTGCCCCGGGGCGACATATGGGCTACGAGCAGTACTTC. This translates into CSAPGRHMGYEQYF.

This clonotype was detected a few times. The V call is TRBV7-2, the J call TRBJ2-5, with 10 bases matching TRBD2. The CDR3 contains 15 residues. The germline CDR1 and CDR2 sequences are SGHTA and FQGNSA. V lost 3 bases and J lost 5; bases outside the gene matches: 6. The CDR3 sequence: CASSFERGGRETQYF. Written as DNA, the CDR3 is TGTGCCAGCAGCTTTGAGCGGGGGGGCCGGGAGACCCAGTACTTC.

The rearrangement joins TRBV4-1 to TRBJ2-1; no clear D. The J call is in doubt because the DNA end fits TRBJ2-7 better. The CDR3 runs 14 residues. Looked up from germline, CDR1 is MGHRA and CDR2 is YSYEKL. In nucleotides, the CDR3 is TGCGCCAGCAGCCAAGTCCTCCCGTACGGTGAGCAGTACTTC. It yields the protein CASSQVLPYGEQYF.

The chain employs TRBV9 and TRBJ2-1, with 9 bases identical to TRBD2. V shed 0 bases and J 4 bases; nucleotides not matched to a gene: 8. This CDR3 spans 17 amino acids. Germline lookup yields CDR1 SGDLS and CDR2 YYNGEE. The CDR3 nucleotides read TGTGCCAGCAGCGTAGAAAGTCCTAGCGGGACGTACAATGAGCAGTTCTTC. It specifies CASSVESPSGTYNEQFF.

This clonotype was detected a few times. V gene TRBV10-3 combines with J gene TRBJ2-1; D possibly uses TRBD1 or TRBD2 (6 bases each). There are 15 residues in the CDR3. CDR1 is ENHRY, CDR2 SYGVKD, per germline. V was pared by 4 bases and J by 2 bases, with 12 bases between. The CDR3 DNA sequence: TGTGCCATCAGTGGAGTGGGGGGCGCCTACAATGAGCAGTTCTTC. The encoded protein is CAISGVGGAYNEQFF.

V gene TRBV14 combines with J gene TRBJ2-1, with D possibly TRBD1 on 6 matching bases. Gene TRBJ2-7 matches the end of the DNA better, so the J call may be wrong. In germline, CDR1 is SGHDN, CDR2 FVKESK. CDR3 length: 16 amino acids. The CDR3 DNA reads TGTGCCAGCAGCCAGGTCCCGGACAGTAGGTCCTACGAGCAGTACTTC. Translating it yields CASSQVPDSRSYEQYF.

This clonotype came up a few times. The chain carries TRBV10-3 and TRBJ2-3; no clear D. Germline V lookup: CDR1 ENHRY, CDR2 SYGVKD. The V gene lost 3 bases and the J gene lost 4 bases, with 11 bases spanning the gap. This CDR3 is built from 14 residues. The CDR3 spells CAISDGQAPDTQYF. The CDR3, as DNA: TGTGCCATCAGTGACGGGCAGGCCCCAGATACGCAGTATTTT.

V gene TRBV2 combines with J gene TRBJ1-1, with a weak D call TRBD1 (6 bases). The CDR3 extends over 17 amino acids. Trimming took 5 bases from V and 3 from J, leaving 22 bases between them. From germline, CDR1 is SNHLY and CDR2 FYNNEI. The CDR3 sequence: CASSSPPGTRTYTEAFF. CDR3 sequence (DNA): TGTGCCAGCAGTTCCCCTCCCGGGACAAGGACATACACTGAAGCTTTCTTT.

The count of this clonotype is one. A read error may account for a junction end that differs from germline. J is TRBJ2-1 and V is TRBV5-1, with 7 nucleotides matching TRBD2. This CDR3 has 14 residues. The germline V gene has CDR1 SGHRS and CDR2 YFSETQ. The CDR3 DNA is TGCTCCAGCAGCCCCCGGGGGGTCCGCGATGAGCAGTTCTTC. Its translation: CSSSPRGVRDEQFF.

The chain recombines TRBV12-3 or TRBV12-4 with TRBJ2-4, with 7 bases identical to TRBD1. The last part of the DNA fits TRBJ2-7 better; the J call may be wrong. The CDR3 contains 14 residues. The CDR3 loop is CARRVSGTANEQYF. The CDR3 DNA reads as TGTGCCAGGAGGGTTTCCGGGACAGCCAACGAGCAGTACTTC.

This clonotype was counted ten times or more. The rearrangement joins TRBV5-5 to TRBJ2-1; 9 bases map to TRBD1. The J segment lost 4 bases and the V segment lost 0 bases, leaving 5 bases of the junction unmatched. There are 16 residues in the CDR3. CDR1 is SGHKS and CDR2 is YYEKEE in the germline V gene (reference sequence). The CDR3 DNA sequence: TGTGCCAGCAGCTTGGTTGGGACAGGGATATACAATGAGCAGTTCTTC. Its protein is CASSLVGTGIYNEQFF.

The sample holds a few counts of this clonotype. The chain employs TRBV2 and TRBJ2-7; 8 bases are a match to TRBD1. CDR1 SNHLY and CDR2 FYNNEI come from the germline V gene. V trimming: 3 bases; J trimming: 4 bases; junction bases outside the gene matches: 2. The CDR3 contains 13 residues. The CDR3 DNA reads TGTGCCAGCAGTGATTACAGGGGGTACGAGCAGTACTTC. Protein: CASSDYRGYEQYF.

This clonotype has a single count. The V gene is TRBV6-2 or TRBV6-3, the J gene TRBJ1-1; the D is unclear. The CDR3 sequence is 12 residues long. Germline CDR1 MNHEY, CDR2 SVGEGT. Trimming took 4 bases from V and 11 from J, leaving 14 bases between them. The CDR3 bases are TGTGCCAGCAGTTTAGGACGGAGGTTGGCTTTCTTT. Its translation is CASSLGRRLAFF.

The rearrangement links TRBV29-1 to TRBJ2-1; no clear D gene. This CDR3 spans 14 amino acids. CDR1 and CDR2 (germline): SQVTM, ANQGSEA. Deletions cut 6 bases from V and 4 bases from J, with 16 bases between. The CDR3 region is CSVVVHPQYNEQFF. As DNA, the CDR3 is TGCAGCGTGGTGGTTCATCCCCAATACAATGAGCAGTTCTTC.

The chain recombines TRBV20-1 with TRBJ2-3; TRBD2 might be the D (5 bases). Trimming took off 3 bases at V and 4 bases at J, with 8 bases between the two ends. Germline CDR1 DFQATT, CDR2 SNEGSKA (reference sequence). The CDR3 runs to 12 residues. CDR3 sequence (DNA): TGCAGTGCTAGTCCTAGCTCAGATACGCAGTATTTT. The encoded protein is CSASPSSDTQYF.

This chain links TRBV2 with TRBJ2-5; 10 bases agree with TRBD2. Trimming took 2 bases from V and 4 from J; bases not matched to a gene: 7. This CDR3 is 16 amino acids long. From germline, CDR1 is SNHLY and CDR2 FYNNEI. The CDR3 spells CASSEKGLAGVETQYF. The CDR3 DNA is TGTGCCAGCAGTGAAAAGGGGCTAGCGGGGGTAGAGACCCAGTACTTC.

This rearrangement joins TRBV12-3 or TRBV12-4 to TRBJ1-1, with TRBD1 matching over 7 bases. V was pared by 8 bases and J by 5 bases, with 5 bases of the junction left unmatched. The CDR3 contains 12 residues. The CDR3 region has the DNA TGTGCCAGCCACAGGGGAGGAACTGAAGCTTTCTTT. This translates into CASHRGGTEAFF.

This clonotype was detected only a few times. The junction departs from germline at one end; a sequencing error may be responsible. CDR3 bases: TGTTCCAGCAGCCCCGGGACTATGTACGCTGAAGCTTTCTTT. Its translation is CSSSPGTMYAEAFF. This chain connects TRBV7-2 to TRBJ1-1; D might be TRBD1 (5 bases). Germline V lookup: CDR1 SGHTA, CDR2 FQGNSA. This CDR3 is 14 amino acids long.

CDR3 DNA sequence: TGTGCCAGCAGCTTAGCGAGCAGACCTACTAATGAAAAACTGTTTTTT. Protein sequence: CASSLASRPTNEKLFF. The chain uses TRBV7-8 and TRBJ1-4; D gene ambiguous. Germline-derived CDR1 and CDR2 are SGHVS and FQNEAQ. The ends were cut back, 0 bases at V and 2 bases at J, with 10 bases in the middle. CDR3 length equals 16 residues.